This TCR beta chain stems from a study of vaccination and CD4 T cells after COVID-19. As for the study in general: A positive SARS-CoV-2 nasal swab PCR result was recorded for each convalescent patient; about 9 were mild and one severe. Two doses of either BNT162b2 or mRNA-1273 vaccine were given to participants. Regarding the study as a whole: Convalescent patients had a median roughly 86% of reactive clones appearing only post-vaccination.

The CDR3 loop spans 17 amino acids. Germline CDR1 SGHNT, CDR2 YYREEE (reference sequence). V shed 4 bases and J shed 2 bases, with 21 bases lying between them. To note about this clonotype: Its antigen is unknown.

This sample's treatment: roughly 11-day PBMC culture with coronavirus spike peptide pools or control peptides (ViraFEST assay). Peptide pools at approximately 9.4 ug/ml, together with roughly 10 IU/ml IL-2, were added to cultures of some 2.2 million PBMCs per well. The Oncomine TCR Beta short-read assay was applied to DNA of cultured CD4+ T cells. Via MiXCR, TCRdb re-called the PCR reads, giving one row per CDR3 protein. The sample yields 13,000 or so distinct CDR3 sequences, more than 50% seen once. V gene TRBV5-4 combines with J gene TRBJ2-5, with TRBD2 as a possible D gene (5 bases). The TCR was taken from a human donor with COVID-19. The source was cultured CD4+ T cells from blood, collected after SARS-CoV-2 vaccination. The CDR3, as DNA: TGTGCCAGCAGCGGACCAACGTCTAGAAGGAGGCAAGAGACCCAGTACTTC. The encoded protein is CASSGPTSRRRQETQYF.